The 17 T cell receptor beta chains in this list originate from one sample, sequenced in a study of blood T cell repertoires in COVID-19. The data were produced by immunoSEQ multiplex PCR, yet TCRdb's version contains in-frame clones alone and is incomplete. The sample has roughly 310,000 clones, roughly nine tenths seen once. Sequencing input: peripheral blood. The receptors were sampled from a woman in her twenties or thirties with COVID-19, enrolled during active disease.

The rearrangement uses TRBV25-1 and TRBJ1-3, with TRBD1 matching over 9 bases. The V gene end was trimmed by 6 bases and the J gene end by 0 bases; junction bases not matched to a gene: 9. CDR1 and CDR2 from the germline V gene are MGHDK and SYGVNS. CDR3 length equals 17 residues. This chain's CDR3 is CASRQTGGINSGNTIYF. DNA for the CDR3: TGTGCCAGCAGACAGACAGGGGGAATTAACTCTGGAAACACCATATATTTT.

V and J are TRBV7-2 and TRBJ1-4; possibly TRBD1 for D (5 bases). Germline CDR1 SGHTA, CDR2 FQGNSA. This CDR3 region has 16 residues. The V gene lost 6 bases and the J gene lost 0 bases, with 14 bases spanning the gap. In nucleotides, the CDR3 is TGTGCCAGCAGTAACCGACAGACTTCAACTAATGAAAAACTGTTTTTT. Protein sequence: CASSNRQTSTNEKLFF.

V gene TRBV28 combines with J gene TRBJ1-1; 9 bases match TRBD1. Looked up from germline, CDR1 is MDHEN and CDR2 is SYDVKM. The ends lost 5 bases at V and 5 bases at J; junction bases unmatched: 9. The CDR3 has 15 amino acids. The CDR3 is CASSLGTGIATEAFF. In DNA, the CDR3 is TGTGCCAGCAGTCTCGGGACAGGGATTGCGACTGAAGCTTTCTTT.

CDR3 nucleotides: TGCGCCAGCAGCTTGGGGTCCGGGACAGGGGAAAAAGCTTTCTTT. Amino acid sequence: CASSLGSGTGEKAFF. This chain connects TRBV5-1 to TRBJ1-1, with 10 bases fitting TRBD1. CDR1 is SGHRS and CDR2 is YFSETQ in the germline V gene. Trimming removed 0 bases from V and 9 bases from J; junction bases left unmatched: 8. The CDR3 is 15 residues long.

This chain uses TRBV19 with TRBJ1-5; D is possibly TRBD1 (5 bases). This CDR3 has 16 amino acids. V lost 5 bases to trimming and J lost 2 bases, with 16 bases between them. CDR1 is LNHDA, CDR2 SQIVND, per germline (reference sequence). The CDR3 nucleotides read TGTGCCAGTAGTCCAAGGGGCGGCGGACGCAATCAGCCCCAGCATTTT. Translated, it gives CASSPRGGGRNQPQHF. Together with reference TRBV19 and TRBJ1-5, the CDR3 gives the full variable domain: DGGITQSPKYLFRKEGQNVTLSCEQNLNHDAMYWYRQDPGQGLRLIYYSQIVNDFQKGDIAEGYSVSREKKESFPLTVTSAQKNPTAFYLCASSPRGGGRNQPQHFGDGTRLSIL.

The chain employs TRBV28 and TRBJ2-3; D is uncertain. Germline V gene data show CDR1 as MDHEN and CDR2 as SYDVKM. Trimming cost V 2 bases and J 1 base, with 10 bases left between them. The CDR3 is made up of 15 amino acids. The CDR3 nucleotides read TGTGCCAGCAGTTTAGGCCTTGGTCGCACAGATACGCAGTATTTT. As protein: CASSLGLGRTDTQYF.

Only one count was recorded for this clone. The chain combines TRBV4-2 with TRBJ2-4, with 7 bases lining up with TRBD1. Germline V gives CDR1 LGHNA, CDR2 YNFKEQ. The junction had 14 bases not matched to a gene; V was cut back by 4 bases and J by 8 bases. The CDR3 runs to 16 residues. The CDR3 here is CASSRRQGEGYDIQYF. CDR3 nucleotides: TGTGCCAGCAGCCGACGACAGGGAGAAGGATACGACATTCAGTACTTC.

The rearrangement links TRBV4-1 to TRBJ2-7; a weak D match, TRBD1 (5 bases). This CDR3 contains 13 residues. Germline V gives CDR1 MGHRA, CDR2 YSYEKL. Deletions cut 4 bases from V and 5 bases from J, with 12 bases between. CDR3 loop: CASSREGDHEQYF. The DNA of the CDR3 is TGCGCCAGCAGCCGTGAAGGGGATCACGAGCAGTACTTC.

The chain combines TRBV6-5 with TRBJ1-5, with D possibly TRBD1 on 5 matching bases. The CDR3 spans 14 residues. V lost 7 bases and J 2 bases, leaving 12 bases between the germline ends. CDR1 MNHEY and CDR2 SVGAGI come from the germline V gene. The CDR3 protein is CASTPAGRNQPQHF. Written as DNA, the CDR3 is TGTGCCAGCACCCCGGCGGGGCGCAATCAGCCCCAGCATTTT.

The chain is built from TRBV12-5 and TRBJ1-2; D possibly corresponds to TRBD1 (6 bases). This CDR3 comprises 13 residues. Germline loops: CDR1 LGHNT, CDR2 FRNRAP. V lost 3 bases to trimming and J lost 8 bases, with 13 bases between them. The CDR3 loop is CASGFTGPRGYTF. The CDR3 DNA reads as TGTGCTAGTGGTTTTACAGGGCCGCGGGGCTACACCTTC.

This rearrangement joins TRBV28 to TRBJ1-5; D is ambiguous. V was clipped by 7 bases and J by 5 bases, with 12 bases between them. CDR1 is MDHEN, CDR2 SYDVKM, per germline. This CDR3 is built from 13 residues. The CDR3 loop is CASTAVRYQPQHF. The CDR3 nucleotides read TGTGCCAGCACCGCCGTGAGGTATCAGCCCCAGCATTTT. The full variable domain, completed using reference TRBV28 and TRBJ1-5, is DVKVTQSSRYLVKRTGEKVFLECVQDMDHENMFWYRQDPGLGLRLIYFSYDVKMKEKGDIPEGYSVSREKKERFSLILESASTNQTSMYLCASTAVRYQPQHFGDGTRLSIL.

The J gene is TRBJ2-3, the V gene TRBV7-9; no clear D. V was pared by 3 bases and J by 1 base, with 8 bases between. CDR3 length equals 14 residues. Germline V gene sequence: CDR1 SEHNR, CDR2 FQNEAQ (reference sequence). This CDR3 is CASSFSKRTDTQYF. In nucleotides, the CDR3 is TGTGCCAGCAGCTTTTCTAAGCGCACAGATACGCAGTATTTT.

This clone was seen a few times. This chain joins TRBV30 and TRBJ2-3; D is perhaps TRBD2 (6 bases). In germline, CDR1 is GTSNPN, CDR2 SVGIG (reference sequence). CDR3 length: 11 amino acids. In nucleotides, the CDR3 is TGTGCTGGGACTAGCACAGATACGCAGTATTTT. Its protein is CAGTSTDTQYF.

This sequence joins TRBV25-1 and TRBJ1-1; D is ambiguous. V was pared by 6 bases and J by 2 bases, with 16 bases between. In germline, CDR1 is MGHDK, CDR2 SYGVNS. The length of the CDR3 is 15 residues. This CDR3 reads CASSPVVRTNTEAFF. The CDR3 region has the DNA TGTGCCAGCAGCCCGGTAGTTCGTACCAACACTGAAGCTTTCTTT.

The rearrangement joins TRBV6-5 to TRBJ2-5, with 16 nucleotides matching TRBD2. After removal of 6 bases from V and 6 bases from J, the junction contained 4 bases not matched to a gene. Germline CDR1 is MNHEY and CDR2 is SVGAGI. There are 15 residues in the CDR3. The CDR3 protein is CASRGTSGRVKTQYF. The DNA for the CDR3 is TGTGCCAGCAGGGGGACTAGCGGGAGGGTCAAGACCCAGTACTTC.

This clone was observed a single time. The chain carries TRBV27 and TRBJ1-1; TRBD1 matches at 9 bases. Germline V gene sequence: CDR1 MNHEY, CDR2 SMNVEV (reference sequence). V lost 3 bases and J lost 5; bases outside the gene matches: 7. The CDR3 is 15 residues long. For the CDR3, the DNA is TGTGCCAGCAGTTTTCACGACAGGGGGGGGACTGAAGCTTTCTTT. Translation gives CASSFHDRGGTEAFF.

The J gene is TRBJ2-7, the V gene TRBV7-9; 11 bases fit TRBD1. The junction had 11 bases not matched to a gene; V was cut back by 0 bases and J by 1 base. Germline V CDR1 and CDR2: SEHNR, FQNEAQ (reference sequence). This CDR3 spans 19 amino acids. CDR3 coding DNA: TGTGCCAGCAGCTTAGCTACCGCCGGACAGGGGGCCGCTTCCTACGAGCAGTACTTC. Translation: CASSLATAGQGAASYEQYF.